Below, 22 T cell receptor beta chains from the same sample are listed, as sequenced in a study of cytomegalovirus exposure and HLA in healthy donors. Vbeta (60) and Jbeta (13) primers were used in the PCR. The data were produced by immunoSEQ multiplex PCR, yet TCRdb's version contains in-frame clones alone and is incomplete. The sample has over 250,000 clones, roughly two thirds seen once. The sample was PBMCs. All receptors come from a female donor in good health and CMV-seronegative.

This chain joins TRBV2 and TRBJ2-3; D is possibly TRBD2 (6 bases). The germline V gene encodes CDR1 SNHLY and CDR2 FYNNEI. This CDR3 is 14 amino acids long. The ends were cut back, 6 bases at V and 2 bases at J, with 12 bases in the middle. Here the CDR3 DNA reads TGTGCCAGCAGGTTAGCGGAACCCACAGATACGCAGTATTTT. The encoded protein is CASRLAEPTDTQYF.

V usage is TRBV5-6 and J usage is TRBJ2-5, with a possible D match to TRBD2 (5 bases). Germline CDR1 reads SGHDT; CDR2 reads YYEEEE. Trimming took 1 base from V and 11 from J, leaving 9 bases between them. There are 11 residues in the CDR3. Here the CDR3 reads CASSLWGEQYF. CDR3 sequence (DNA): TGTGCCAGCAGCTTGTGGGGAGAGCAGTACTTC.

This clone showed up just once. The chain employs TRBV10-1 and TRBJ2-3; 7 bases agree with TRBD1. Per germline, CDR1 WNHNN and CDR2 SYGVQD (reference sequence). With 6 bases clipped from V and 0 bases from J, the junction kept 9 bases outside the gene matches. The CDR3 consists of 16 residues. The chain's CDR3 is CASSPKRGPSTDTQYF. CDR3 DNA sequence: TGCGCCAGCAGCCCAAAAAGGGGGCCTAGCACAGATACGCAGTATTTT.

This chain connects TRBV5-1 to TRBJ2-6; 8 bases fit TRBD1. The CDR3 sequence is 17 residues long. CDR1 and CDR2 from the germline V gene are SGHRS and YFSETQ. After removal of 3 bases from V and 3 bases from J, the junction contained 8 bases not matched to a gene. CDR3 protein: CASSSTTGAGGANVLTF. The CDR3 region has the DNA TGCGCCAGCAGCTCTACGACAGGGGCGGGTGGGGCCAACGTCCTGACTTTC.

This rearrangement joins TRBV29-1 to TRBJ2-1; D is perhaps TRBD1 (5 bases). This CDR3 contains 12 residues. With 5 bases removed from V and 8 bases from J, the gap between germline ends came to 13 bases. Germline CDR1 reads SQVTM; CDR2 reads ANQGSEA. CDR3 nucleotide sequence: TGCAGCGTTAAGGCAGGGTACGATGAGCAGTTCTTC. This encodes CSVKAGYDEQFF.

This clone was detected a few times. The V gene is TRBV7-9, the J gene TRBJ1-1, with 7 nucleotides matching TRBD1. CDR3 size: 13 residues. In germline, CDR1 is SEHNR, CDR2 FQNEAQ (reference sequence). J was trimmed by 10 bases and V by 3 bases; bases with no gene match: 8. CDR3 in DNA: TGTGCCAGCAGCTTGGTTCAACAGGGGAGAGCTTTCTTT. This sequence encodes CASSLVQQGRAFF.

The gene calls are TRBV9 and TRBJ1-4, with 8 bases lining up with TRBD1. Germline-derived CDR1 and CDR2 are SGDLS and YYNGEE. The CDR3 has 13 residues. The trim removed 4 bases at V and 10 bases at J, leaving 6 bases unmatched. The CDR3 nucleotides are TGTGCCAGCAGCACCGGACAGGGAGCAAAACTGTTTTTT. This sequence encodes CASSTGQGAKLFF.

In the case of this clone: Lacking the conserved final phenylalanine or tryptophan, this CDR3 likely reflects a read error. This chain uses TRBV10-2 with TRBJ1-1; D remains unclear. This CDR3 region has 14 residues. The V end was cut by 3 bases, the J end by 5 bases, with 13 bases between. Germline V gene data show CDR1 as WSHSY and CDR2 as SAAADI. The CDR3, as DNA: TGCGCCAGCAGTGAAAGGCAGGCGTGGACTGAAGCTTTCCTT. It is translated as CASSERQAWTEAFL.

The chain has TRBV11-1 and TRBJ2-5; 8 nucleotides align to TRBD2. This CDR3 contains 16 residues. Germline CDR1 is SGHAT and CDR2 is FQDESV (reference sequence). V was pared by 5 bases and J by 1 base, with 9 bases of the junction left unmatched. In DNA form, the CDR3 reads TGTGCCAGCAGCCCGAGCGGGAGAGCTGGCCAAGAGACCCAGTACTTC. It yields the protein CASSPSGRAGQETQYF.

V gene TRBV12-5 combines with J gene TRBJ2-1, with TRBD1 as a possible D gene (5 bases). The CDR3 sequence is 16 residues long. CDR1 and CDR2 from the germline V gene are LGHNT and FRNRAP. V dropped 0 bases and J dropped 6 bases, with 15 bases sitting between them. The CDR3 protein is CASGLVLDTTPNEQFF. The CDR3 region has the DNA TGTGCTAGTGGTTTGGTACTGGACACGACTCCCAATGAGCAGTTCTTC.

This clone was seen more than once but under ten times. V usage is TRBV25-1 and J usage is TRBJ1-1; unclear D gene. Between the trimmed V and J ends, which lost 4 bases and 0 bases, there was a span of 6 bases. The CDR3 has 13 residues. Germline V lookup: CDR1 MGHDK, CDR2 SYGVNS. The CDR3 DNA is TGTGCCAGCAGTGCCGGTATGAACACTGAAGCTTTCTTT. Translation gives CASSAGMNTEAFF.

This sequence joins TRBV5-1 and TRBJ2-1; 9 nucleotides align to TRBD2. CDR1 is SGHRS, CDR2 YFSETQ, per germline. V gave up 1 base and J gave up 4 bases; unmatched junction bases: 6. The CDR3 spans 16 residues. This CDR3 is CASSLSSGSTYNEQFF. Here the CDR3 DNA reads TGCGCCAGCAGCTTGAGTAGCGGGAGTACGTACAATGAGCAGTTCTTC.

This clone has just a few counts. The chain recombines TRBV28 with TRBJ2-7; TRBD1 aligns across 7 bases. V lost 2 bases, J lost 2 bases, and 3 bases stayed unmatched. The CDR3 runs to 14 residues. Germline-derived CDR1 and CDR2 are MDHEN and SYDVKM. This CDR3 is CASSLRTGPYEQYF. CDR3 nucleotides: TGTGCCAGCAGTTTACGGACAGGTCCCTACGAGCAGTACTTC.

This sequence joins TRBV9 and TRBJ2-7; 11 nucleotides match TRBD1. Germline CDR1 reads SGDLS; CDR2 reads YYNGEE. Germline trimming cut 3 bases from V and 0 bases from J; bases unmatched to any gene: 2. The CDR3 covers 15 residues. The CDR3 DNA reads as TGTGCCAGCAGCGCTGGGACAGGGGGCTCCTACGAGCAGTACTTC. Protein product: CASSAGTGGSYEQYF.

The chain uses TRBV7-2 and TRBJ2-7; 10 bases are shared with TRBD2. This CDR3 contains 15 residues. After removal of 5 bases from V and 8 bases from J, the junction contained 12 bases not matched to a gene. Germline V lookup: CDR1 SGHTA, CDR2 FQGNSA. The CDR3 loop is CASSPPASGRYKQYF. The CDR3 DNA reads as TGTGCCAGCAGCCCCCCGGCTAGCGGGAGATACAAGCAGTACTTC.

This chain connects TRBV18 to TRBJ2-7; no firm D call. The length of the CDR3 is 13 residues. The germline V gene encodes CDR1 KGHSH and CDR2 LQKENI. Trimming removed 3 bases from V and 1 base from J, with 7 bases in between. This CDR3 reads CASSPYTSYEQYF. CDR3 DNA: TGTGCCAGCTCACCTTATACTTCCTACGAGCAGTACTTC. Full variable domain (remainder filled in from reference TRBV18 and TRBJ2-7): NAGVMQNPRHLVRRRGQEARLRCSPMKGHSHVYWYRQLPEEGLKFMVYLQKENIIDESGMPKERFSAEFPKEGPSILRIQQVVRGDSAAYFCASSPYTSYEQYFGPGTRLTVT.

The chain uses TRBV20-1 and TRBJ2-7, with D unclear. V lost 4 bases and J 2 bases, leaving 6 bases between the germline ends. CDR3 length: 11 amino acids. Germline V lookup: CDR1 DFQATT, CDR2 SNEGSKA (reference sequence). CDR3 DNA sequence: TGCAGTGCTACTACTCCCTACGAGCAGTACTTC. It translates to CSATTPYEQYF.

The rearrangement joins TRBV27 to TRBJ2-5; D possibly corresponds to TRBD1 (6 bases). There are 15 residues in the CDR3. Germline CDR1 is MNHEY and CDR2 is SMNVEV (reference sequence). Trimming left V 5 bases short and J 4 bases short, with 17 bases between. CDR3 DNA sequence: TGTGCCAGCAGTCCTACTCCGGGACAAATAGAGACCCAGTACTTC. Translation gives CASSPTPGQIETQYF.

The chain joins TRBV6-5 to TRBJ2-7; 7 bases are shared with TRBD2. V shed 5 bases, J shed 3 bases, and the junction held 10 bases outside the gene matches. The CDR3 covers 15 residues. Germline CDR1 is MNHEY and CDR2 is SVGAGI. The CDR3 bases are TGTGCCAGCAGTCGTTTTACTAGCGCCGACTACGAGCAGTACTTC. As protein: CASSRFTSADYEQYF.

This sequence joins TRBV27 and TRBJ1-3; D gene uncertain. V was trimmed by 0 bases and J by 0 bases, leaving 6 bases between them. Germline-derived CDR1 and CDR2 are MNHEY and SMNVEV (reference sequence). CDR3 length: 15 amino acids. The CDR3 here is CASSLSLYSGNTIYF. CDR3 nucleotides: TGTGCCAGCAGTTTATCGTTATACTCTGGAAACACCATATATTTT.

V gene TRBV27 combines with J gene TRBJ1-4; 8 nucleotides line up with TRBD1. This CDR3 comprises 16 residues. The V segment lost 4 bases and the J segment 3 bases; nucleotides outside the gene matches: 7. Germline-derived CDR1 and CDR2 are MNHEY and SMNVEV (reference sequence). For the CDR3, the DNA is TGTGCCAGCAGTTCCTCAGGGGGCTCGGCTAATGAAAAACTGTTTTTT. Translating gives CASSSSGGSANEKLFF.

This sequence joins TRBV18 and TRBJ2-5; D perhaps matches TRBD1 (6 bases). The CDR3 extends over 13 amino acids. The germline V gene encodes CDR1 KGHSH and CDR2 LQKENI. V was shortened by 2 bases and J by 7 bases, with 11 bases between the two germline ends. This CDR3 reads CASSPTGTGTQYF. In DNA form, the CDR3 reads TGTGCCAGCTCACCAACAGGGACGGGGACCCAGTACTTC.